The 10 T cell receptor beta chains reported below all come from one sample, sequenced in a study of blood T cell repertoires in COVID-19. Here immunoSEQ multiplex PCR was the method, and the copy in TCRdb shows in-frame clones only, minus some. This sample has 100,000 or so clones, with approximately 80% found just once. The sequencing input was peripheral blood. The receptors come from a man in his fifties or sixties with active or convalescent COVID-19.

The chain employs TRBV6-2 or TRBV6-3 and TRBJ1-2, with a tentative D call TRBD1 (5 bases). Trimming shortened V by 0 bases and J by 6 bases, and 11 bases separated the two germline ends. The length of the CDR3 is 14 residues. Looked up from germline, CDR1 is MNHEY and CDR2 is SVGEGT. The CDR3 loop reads CASSYSISGNGYTF. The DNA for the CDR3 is TGTGCCAGCAGTTACTCGATATCAGGGAATGGCTACACCTTC.

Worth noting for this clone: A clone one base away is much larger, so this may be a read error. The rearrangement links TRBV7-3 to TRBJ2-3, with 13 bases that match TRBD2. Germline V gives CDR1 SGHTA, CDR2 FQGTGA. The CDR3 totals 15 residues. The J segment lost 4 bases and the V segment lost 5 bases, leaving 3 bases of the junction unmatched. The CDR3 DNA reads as TGTGCCAGCAGCCGGACTAGCGGGGGCCCAGATACGCAGTATTTT. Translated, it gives CASSRTSGGPDTQYF.

This chain's CDR3 is CASSPRPSGMSTDTQYF. The DNA of the CDR3 is TGTGCCAGCTCACCACGGCCTAGCGGGATGAGCACAGATACGCAGTATTTT. The chain uses TRBV18 and TRBJ2-3, with TRBD2 matching over 9 bases. The germline V gene has CDR1 KGHSH and CDR2 LQKENI. Trimming cost V 1 base and J 0 bases; bases outside gene matches: 5. The CDR3 runs 17 residues.

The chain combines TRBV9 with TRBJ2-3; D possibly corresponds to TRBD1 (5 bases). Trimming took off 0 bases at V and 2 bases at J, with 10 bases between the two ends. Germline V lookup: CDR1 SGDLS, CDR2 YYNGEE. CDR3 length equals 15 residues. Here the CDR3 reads CASSVGVGLTDTQYF. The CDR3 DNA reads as TGTGCCAGCAGCGTAGGTGTGGGGCTCACAGATACGCAGTATTTT.

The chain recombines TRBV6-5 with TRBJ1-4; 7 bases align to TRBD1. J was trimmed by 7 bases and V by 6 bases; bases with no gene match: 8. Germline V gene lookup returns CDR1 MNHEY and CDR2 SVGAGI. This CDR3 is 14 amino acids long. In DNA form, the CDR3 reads TGTGCCAGCAGGGCCGGGACAGTCGGTGAAAAACTGTTTTTT. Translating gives CASRAGTVGEKLFF.

The CDR3 coding sequence is TGTGCCAGCACCCCCACACCCAACACCGGGGAGCTGTTTTTT. Residues: CASTPTPNTGELFF. The chain links TRBV7-3 to TRBJ2-2; D is unclear. The CDR3 spans 14 residues. Germline CDR1 and CDR2: SGHTA and FQGTGA. Trimming cost V 7 bases and J 2 bases, with 11 bases left between them.

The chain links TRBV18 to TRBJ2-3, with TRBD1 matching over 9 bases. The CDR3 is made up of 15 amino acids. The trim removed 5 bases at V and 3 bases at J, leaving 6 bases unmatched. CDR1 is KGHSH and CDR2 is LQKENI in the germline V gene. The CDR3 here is CASSSGQGKTDTQYF. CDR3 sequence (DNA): TGTGCCAGCTCATCAGGACAGGGGAAGACAGATACGCAGTATTTT. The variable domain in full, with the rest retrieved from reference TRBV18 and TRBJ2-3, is NAGVMQNPRHLVRRRGQEARLRCSPMKGHSHVYWYRQLPEEGLKFMVYLQKENIIDESGMPKERFSAEFPKEGPSILRIQQVVRGDSAAYFCASSSGQGKTDTQYFGPGTRLTVL.

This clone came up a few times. DNA for the CDR3: TGCGCCAGCAGCCCGGGACTAGCGGCACAAGAGACCCAGTACTTC. Its translation is CASSPGLAAQETQYF. This chain links TRBV5-1 with TRBJ2-5; 11 bases line up with TRBD2. With 4 bases clipped from V and 2 bases from J, the junction kept 4 bases outside the gene matches. Germline CDR1 SGHRS, CDR2 YFSETQ. This CDR3 spans 15 amino acids.

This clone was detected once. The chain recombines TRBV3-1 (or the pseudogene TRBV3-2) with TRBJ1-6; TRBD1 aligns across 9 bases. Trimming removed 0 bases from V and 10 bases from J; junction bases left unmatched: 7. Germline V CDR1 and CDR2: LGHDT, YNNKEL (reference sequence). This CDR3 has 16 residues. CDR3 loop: CASSQEGTGIRSPLHF. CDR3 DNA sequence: TGTGCCAGCAGCCAAGAGGGGACAGGGATACGCTCACCCCTCCACTTT.

CDR3: CASSVGTGSGNTIYF. CDR3 nucleotide sequence: TGTGCCAGCAGCGTAGGAACAGGTTCTGGAAACACCATATATTTT. This chain connects TRBV9 to TRBJ1-3, with TRBD1 as a possible D gene (5 bases). The CDR3 totals 15 residues. The germline V and J ends were trimmed by 0 bases and 1 base, with 8 bases remaining between them. In germline, CDR1 is SGDLS, CDR2 YYNGEE.